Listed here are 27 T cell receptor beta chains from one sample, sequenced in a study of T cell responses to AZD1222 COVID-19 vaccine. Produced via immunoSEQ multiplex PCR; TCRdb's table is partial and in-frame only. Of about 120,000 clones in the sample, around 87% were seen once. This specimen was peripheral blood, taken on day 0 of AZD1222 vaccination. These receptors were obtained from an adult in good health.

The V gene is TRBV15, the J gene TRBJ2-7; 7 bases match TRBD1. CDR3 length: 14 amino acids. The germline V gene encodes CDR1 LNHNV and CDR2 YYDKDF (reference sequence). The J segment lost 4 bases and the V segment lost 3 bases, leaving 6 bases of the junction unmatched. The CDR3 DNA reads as TGTGCCACCAGCAGGGCAGGGGGTTTTTACGAGCAGTACTTC. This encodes CATSRAGGFYEQYF.

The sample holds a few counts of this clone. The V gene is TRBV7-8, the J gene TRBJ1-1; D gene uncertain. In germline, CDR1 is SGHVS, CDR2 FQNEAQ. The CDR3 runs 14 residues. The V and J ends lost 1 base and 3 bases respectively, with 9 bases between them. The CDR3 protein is CASSLGVSYTEAFF. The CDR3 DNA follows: TGTGCCAGCAGCTTAGGGGTTTCGTACACTGAAGCTTTCTTT.

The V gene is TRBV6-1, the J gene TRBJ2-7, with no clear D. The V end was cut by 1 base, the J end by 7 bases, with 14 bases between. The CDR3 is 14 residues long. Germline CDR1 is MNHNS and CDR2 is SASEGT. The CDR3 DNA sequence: TGTGCCAGCAGTGAAGGGACCTTCTTGTATGAGCAGTACTTC. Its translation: CASSEGTFLYEQYF.

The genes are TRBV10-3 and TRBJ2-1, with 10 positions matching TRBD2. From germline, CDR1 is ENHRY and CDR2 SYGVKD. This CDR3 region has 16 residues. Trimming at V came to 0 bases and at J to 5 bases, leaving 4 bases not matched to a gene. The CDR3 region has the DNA TGTGCCATCAGTGAGTCGAAGCTAGCGGGAGACAATGAGCAGTTCTTC. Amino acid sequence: CAISESKLAGDNEQFF.

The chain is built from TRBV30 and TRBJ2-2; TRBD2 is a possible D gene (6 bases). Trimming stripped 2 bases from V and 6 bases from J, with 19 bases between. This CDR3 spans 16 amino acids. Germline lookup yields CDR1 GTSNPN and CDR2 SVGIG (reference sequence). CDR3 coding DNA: TGTGCCTGGAGTAAAGTGGGGGACTTTATACCCGGGGAGCTGTTTTTT. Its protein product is CAWSKVGDFIPGELFF.

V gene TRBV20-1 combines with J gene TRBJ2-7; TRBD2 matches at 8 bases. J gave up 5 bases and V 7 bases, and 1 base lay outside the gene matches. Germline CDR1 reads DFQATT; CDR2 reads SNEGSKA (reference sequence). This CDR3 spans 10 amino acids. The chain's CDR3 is CSVLADEQYF. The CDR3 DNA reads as TGCAGTGTACTAGCGGACGAGCAGTACTTC.

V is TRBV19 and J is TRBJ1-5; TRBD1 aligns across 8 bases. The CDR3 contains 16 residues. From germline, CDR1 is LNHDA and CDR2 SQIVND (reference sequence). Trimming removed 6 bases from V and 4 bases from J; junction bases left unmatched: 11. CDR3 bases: TGTGCCAGTAGGAGACAGGGGTCGCCTCCAAATCAGCCCCAGCATTTT. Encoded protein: CASRRQGSPPNQPQHF.

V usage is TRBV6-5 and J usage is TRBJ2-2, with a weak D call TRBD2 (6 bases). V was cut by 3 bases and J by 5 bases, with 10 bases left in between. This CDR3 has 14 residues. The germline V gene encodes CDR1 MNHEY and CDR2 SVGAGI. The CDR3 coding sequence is TGTGCCAGCAGTTATCTCCGGGGGACCGGGGAGCTGTTTTTT. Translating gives CASSYLRGTGELFF.

CDR3 coding DNA: TGCGCCAGCAGCCCGGGGACAGGGAATGGCTACACCTTC. This codes for CASSPGTGNGYTF. The chain has TRBV5-1 and TRBJ1-2, with 9 positions matching TRBD1. The CDR3 spans 13 residues. Germline values: CDR1 SGHRS, CDR2 YFSETQ. Unmatched junction bases numbered 4, after V lost 4 bases and J lost 6 bases.

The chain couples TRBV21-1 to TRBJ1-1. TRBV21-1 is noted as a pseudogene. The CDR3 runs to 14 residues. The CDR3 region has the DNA TGTGCCAGCAGCATGGGGATTTGGAACACTGAAGCTTTCTTT. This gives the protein CASSMGIWNTEAFF.

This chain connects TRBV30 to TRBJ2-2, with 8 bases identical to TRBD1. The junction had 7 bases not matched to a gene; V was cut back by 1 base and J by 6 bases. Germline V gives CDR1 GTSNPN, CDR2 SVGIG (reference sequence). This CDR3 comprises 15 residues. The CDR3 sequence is CAWSARTGKAGELFF. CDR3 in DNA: TGTGCCTGGAGTGCCCGGACAGGGAAGGCCGGGGAGCTGTTTTTT. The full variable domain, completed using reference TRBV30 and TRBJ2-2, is SQTIHQWPATLVQPVGSPLSLECTVEGTSNPNLYWYRQAAGRGLQLLFYSVGIGQISSEVPQNLSASRPQDRQFILSSKKLLLSDSGFYLCAWSARTGKAGELFFGEGSRLTVL.

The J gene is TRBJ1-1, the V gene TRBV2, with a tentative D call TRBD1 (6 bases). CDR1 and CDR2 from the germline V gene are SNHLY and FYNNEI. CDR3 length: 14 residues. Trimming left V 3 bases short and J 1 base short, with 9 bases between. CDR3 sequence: CASSDPGQNTEAFF. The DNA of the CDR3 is TGTGCCAGCAGTGACCCGGGACAGAACACTGAAGCTTTCTTT.

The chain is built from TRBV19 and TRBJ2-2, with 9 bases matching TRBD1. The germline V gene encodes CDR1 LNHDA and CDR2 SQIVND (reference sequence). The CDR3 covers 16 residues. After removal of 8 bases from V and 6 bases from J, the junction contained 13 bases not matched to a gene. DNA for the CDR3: TGTGCCAGTCGCCCTTACGGGACAGGGTATTCCGGGGAGCTGTTTTTT. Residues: CASRPYGTGYSGELFF.

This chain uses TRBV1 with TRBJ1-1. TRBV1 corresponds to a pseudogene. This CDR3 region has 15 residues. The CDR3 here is CTSSQRGGANTEAFF. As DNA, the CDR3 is TGCACCAGCAGCCAGAGGGGTGGCGCGAACACTGAAGCTTTCTTT.

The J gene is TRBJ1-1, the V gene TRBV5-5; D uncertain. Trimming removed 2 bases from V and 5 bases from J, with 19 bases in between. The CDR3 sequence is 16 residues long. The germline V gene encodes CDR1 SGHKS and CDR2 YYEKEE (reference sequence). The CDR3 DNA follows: TGTGCCAGCAGCTTAGTGAGGTCCGGGATGGGAACTGAAGCTTTCTTT. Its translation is CASSLVRSGMGTEAFF.

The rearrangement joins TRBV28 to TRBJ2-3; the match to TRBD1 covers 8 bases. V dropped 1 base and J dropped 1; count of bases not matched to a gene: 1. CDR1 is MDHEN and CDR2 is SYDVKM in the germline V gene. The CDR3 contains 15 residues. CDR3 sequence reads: CASSLSTGGTDTQYF. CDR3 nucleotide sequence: TGTGCCAGCAGTTTATCGACAGGGGGCACAGATACGCAGTATTTT.

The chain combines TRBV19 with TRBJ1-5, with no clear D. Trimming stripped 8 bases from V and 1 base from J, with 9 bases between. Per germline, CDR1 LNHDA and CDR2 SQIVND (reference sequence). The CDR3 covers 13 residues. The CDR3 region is CASGVQSNQPQHF. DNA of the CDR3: TGTGCCAGTGGTGTCCAGAGCAATCAGCCCCAGCATTTT.

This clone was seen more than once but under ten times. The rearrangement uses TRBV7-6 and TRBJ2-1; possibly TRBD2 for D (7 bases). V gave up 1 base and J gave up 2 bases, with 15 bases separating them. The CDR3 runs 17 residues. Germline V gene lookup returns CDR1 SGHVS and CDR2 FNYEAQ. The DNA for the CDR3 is TGTGCCAGCAGCTTAGTTTGGGGGGGCCCACCCTACAATGAGCAGTTCTTC. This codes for CASSLVWGGPPYNEQFF.

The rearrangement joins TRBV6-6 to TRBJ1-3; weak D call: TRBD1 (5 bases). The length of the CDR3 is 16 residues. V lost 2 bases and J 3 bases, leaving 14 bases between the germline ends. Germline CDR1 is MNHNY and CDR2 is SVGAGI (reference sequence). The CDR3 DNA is TGTGCCAGCAGTTACGAGGGGACCGCGGTTGGAAACACCATATATTTT. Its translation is CASSYEGTAVGNTIYF.

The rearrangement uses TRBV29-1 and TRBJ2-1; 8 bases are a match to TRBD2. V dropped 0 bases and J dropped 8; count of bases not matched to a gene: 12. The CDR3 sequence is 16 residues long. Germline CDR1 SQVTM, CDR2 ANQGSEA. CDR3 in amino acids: CSVEDLSGSLEDEQFF. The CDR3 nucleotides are TGCAGCGTTGAAGATCTGAGCGGGAGTTTGGAAGATGAGCAGTTCTTC.

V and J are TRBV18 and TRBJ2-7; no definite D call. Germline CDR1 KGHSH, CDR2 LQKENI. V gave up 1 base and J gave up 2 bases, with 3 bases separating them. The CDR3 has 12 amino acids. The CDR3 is CASSPRAYEQYF. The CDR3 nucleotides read TGTGCCAGCTCACCACGGGCCTACGAGCAGTACTTC.

The CDR3 sequence: CSVEQGNPYEQYF. The CDR3, as DNA: TGCAGCGTTGAACAGGGTAATCCCTACGAGCAGTACTTC. The chain employs TRBV29-1 and TRBJ2-7; possible D gene TRBD1, 5 bases. Germline CDR1 is SQVTM and CDR2 is ANQGSEA. Trimming cost V 2 bases and J 2 bases, with 10 bases left between them. CDR3 length equals 13 residues.

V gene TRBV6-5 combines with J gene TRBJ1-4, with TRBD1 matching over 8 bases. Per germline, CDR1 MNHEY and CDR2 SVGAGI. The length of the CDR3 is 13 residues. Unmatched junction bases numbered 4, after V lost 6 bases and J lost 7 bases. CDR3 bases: TGTGCCAGCAGCGGACAGGGTGGTGAAAAACTGTTTTTT. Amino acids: CASSGQGGEKLFF.

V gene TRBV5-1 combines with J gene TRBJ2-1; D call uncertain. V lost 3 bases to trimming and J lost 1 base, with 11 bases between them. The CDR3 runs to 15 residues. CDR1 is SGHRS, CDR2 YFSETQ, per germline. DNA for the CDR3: TGCGCCAGCAGCTCGGACCCCAGATCCTACAATGAGCAGTTCTTC. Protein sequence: CASSSDPRSYNEQFF.

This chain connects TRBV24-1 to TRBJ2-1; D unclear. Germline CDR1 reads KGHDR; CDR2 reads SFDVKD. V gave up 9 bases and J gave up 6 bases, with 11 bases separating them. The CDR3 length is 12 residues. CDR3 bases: TGTGCCACCCCCGCCAAATTCAATGAGCAGTTCTTC. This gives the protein CATPAKFNEQFF.

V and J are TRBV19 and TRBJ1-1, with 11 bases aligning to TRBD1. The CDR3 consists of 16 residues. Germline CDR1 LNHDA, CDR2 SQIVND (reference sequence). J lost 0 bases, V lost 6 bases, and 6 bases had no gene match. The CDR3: CASRNGQGAMNTEAFF. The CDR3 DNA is TGTGCCAGTAGGAATGGACAGGGGGCGATGAACACTGAAGCTTTCTTT.

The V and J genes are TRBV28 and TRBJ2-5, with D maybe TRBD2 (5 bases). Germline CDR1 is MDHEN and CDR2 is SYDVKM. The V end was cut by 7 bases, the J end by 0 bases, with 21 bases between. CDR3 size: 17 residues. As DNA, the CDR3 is TGTGCCAGCAAGGTTCCCCGAGGGAGCGGAGACCAAGAGACCCAGTACTTC. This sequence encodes CASKVPRGSGDQETQYF.